Listed below are T cell receptor beta chains from one sample, sequenced in a study of beta chain features in type 1 diabetes. Sequencing used immunoSEQ multiplex PCR; TCRdb keeps in-frame clones, though not all of them. The sample yields over 350,000 clones, about 16% seen once. The sample was naive CD4+ T cells from blood. These TCRs come from a young woman in good health. Each CDR3 is given with its conserved first and last residue. Fields, in order: J gene, D gene, V gene, clone size, CDR3 DNA, CDR3 protein. A D gene is named only where the DNA matches it firmly. Clone size, where shown, is once, few, many, or a class for clones that have expanded.

TRBJ2-5	TRBD2	TRBV30	NA	TGTGCCTGGAGTGCTAGCGGAGAGACCCAGTACTTC	CAWSASGETQYF
TRBJ2-3	NA	TRBV5-5	NA	TGTGCCAGCAGCTTGTCGTTGGATACGCAGTATTTT	CASSLSLDTQYF
TRBJ1-4	NA	TRBV6-5	NA	TGTGCCAGCAGAACAGGGAATGAAAAACTGTTTTTT	CASRTGNEKLFF
TRBJ2-1	TRBD1	TRBV15	few	TGTGCCACCAGCACGGACAGGGGAGCCCACAATGAGCAGTTCTTC	CATSTDRGAHNEQFF
TRBJ2-7	TRBD1	TRBV29-1	few	TGCAGCGCGTCGGACAGGGACTACGAGCAGTACTTC	CSASDRDYEQYF
TRBJ1-2	NA	TRBV7-2	NA	TGTGCCAGCAACCCCATCGGGGTTGCGTATGGCTACACCTTC	CASNPIGVAYGYTF
TRBJ1-1	TRBD1	TRBV4-2	NA	TGTGCCAGCAGCCAAGGATGGGTCTCAGGGGGAGCTTTCTTT	CASSQGWVSGGAFF
TRBJ2-7	TRBD1	TRBV7-2	few	TGTGCCAGCAGCCCTCGGACAGGGGCTTCCTACGAGCAGTACTTC	CASSPRTGASYEQYF
TRBJ1-1	NA	TRBV29-1	few	TGCAGCGTTTTCACAGTAGGGGGGAACACTGAAGCTTTCTTT	CSVFTVGGNTEAFF
TRBJ1-5	NA	TRBV30	few	TGTGCCTGGAGTGTTTTTGGGGGCGGACAGCCCCAGCATTTT	CAWSVFGGGQPQHF
TRBJ2-1	TRBD2	TRBV19	NA	TGTGCCAGTAGTATCTTAGCGGGGCAGGGCTCAGTGAAAAATGAGCAGTTCTTC	CASSILAGQGSVKNEQFF
TRBJ2-2	TRBD1	TRBV4-1	NA	TGCGCCAGCAGCCAAGAAGCACAGGGGATAAACACCGGGGAGCTGTTTTTT	CASSQEAQGINTGELFF
TRBJ2-7	TRBD2	TRBV27	NA	TGTGCCAGCAGTTTAGGGACTAGCGGATTCTACGAGCAGTACTTC	CASSLGTSGFYEQYF
TRBJ2-7	TRBD1	TRBV28	once	TGTGCCAGCGGGACAGGGGCCCCTCCCTACGAGCAGTACTTC	CASGTGAPPYEQYF
TRBJ2-1	TRBD2	TRBV18	NA	TGTGCCAGCGTCCTAGCGGGATCCCTCTACAATGAGCAGTTCTTC	CASVLAGSLYNEQFF
TRBJ2-7	TRBD2	TRBV11-2	NA	TGTGCCAGCAGAAGACTAGCTAACAACGAGCAGTACTTC	CASRRLANNEQYF
TRBJ2-1	NA	TRBV5-6	few	TGTGCCAGCAGCAATCAAGCTGAGCAGTTCTTC	CASSNQAEQFF
TRBJ2-1	NA	TRBV5-1	few	TGCGCCAGCAGCTTGGGGGAGTTCCATGAGCAGTTCTTC	CASSLGEFHEQFF
TRBJ1-2	TRBD1	TRBV5-1	NA	TGCGCCAGCAGCCAAAAGACAGGGACGACCTATGGCTACACCTTC	CASSQKTGTTYGYTF
TRBJ2-3	NA	TRBV27	NA	TGTGCCAGCCATGAGCGAAACCGGGTAGATACGCAGTATTTT	CASHERNRVDTQYF
TRBJ2-1	NA	TRBV18	NA	TGTGCCAGCTCACCAAGTGACCGGAGCTCCTACAATGAGCAGTTCTTC	CASSPSDRSSYNEQFF
TRBJ2-3	NA	TRBV19	few	TGTGCCAGTAAAGTCCAGGCAGGAATCCCAGATACGCAGTATTTT	CASKVQAGIPDTQYF
TRBJ2-3	NA	TRBV19	NA	TGTGGCAGTAAGGAGGACCCACTCACAGATACGCAGTATTTT	CGSKEDPLTDTQYF